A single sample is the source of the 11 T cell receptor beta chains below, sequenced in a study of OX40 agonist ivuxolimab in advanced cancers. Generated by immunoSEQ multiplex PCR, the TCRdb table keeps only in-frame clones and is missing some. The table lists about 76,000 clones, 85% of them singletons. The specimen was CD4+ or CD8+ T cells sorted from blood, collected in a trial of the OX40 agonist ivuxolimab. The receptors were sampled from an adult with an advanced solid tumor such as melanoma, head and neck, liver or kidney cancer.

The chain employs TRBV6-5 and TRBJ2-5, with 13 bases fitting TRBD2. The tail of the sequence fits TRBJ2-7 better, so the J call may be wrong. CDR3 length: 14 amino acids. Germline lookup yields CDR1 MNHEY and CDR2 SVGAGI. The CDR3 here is CASSRTSGGYEQYF. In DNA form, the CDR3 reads TGTGCCAGCAGTAGGACTAGCGGGGGTTACGAGCAGTACTTC.

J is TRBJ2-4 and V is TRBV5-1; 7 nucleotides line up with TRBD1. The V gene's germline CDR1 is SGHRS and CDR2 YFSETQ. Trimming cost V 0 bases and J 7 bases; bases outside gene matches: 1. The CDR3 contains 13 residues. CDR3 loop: CASSLGRGNIQYF. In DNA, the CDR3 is TGCGCCAGCAGCTTGGGCAGGGGGAACATTCAGTACTTC.

The CDR3 DNA is TGTGCCAGCAGTGAATCCTGGGTTGGGACCGAGAACACCGGGGAGCTGTTTTTT. Its protein is CASSESWVGTENTGELFF. The V and J genes are TRBV2 and TRBJ2-2; perhaps D is TRBD1 or TRBD2 (5 bases each). V shed 2 bases and J shed 1 base, with 17 bases lying between them. The CDR3 runs to 18 residues. Germline V gene data show CDR1 as SNHLY and CDR2 as FYNNEI.

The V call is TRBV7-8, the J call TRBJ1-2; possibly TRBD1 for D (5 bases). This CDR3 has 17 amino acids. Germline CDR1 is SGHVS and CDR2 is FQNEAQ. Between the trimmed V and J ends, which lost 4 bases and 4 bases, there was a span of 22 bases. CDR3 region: CASSSLSTGTVVYGYTF. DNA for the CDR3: TGTGCCAGCAGCTCCCTAAGCACCGGGACCGTAGTCTATGGCTACACCTTC.

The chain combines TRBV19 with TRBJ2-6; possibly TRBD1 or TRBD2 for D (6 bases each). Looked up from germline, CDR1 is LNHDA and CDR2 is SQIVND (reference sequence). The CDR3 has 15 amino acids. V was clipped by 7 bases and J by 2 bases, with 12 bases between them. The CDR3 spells CASNWGATGANVLTF. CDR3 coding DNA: TGTGCCAGTAATTGGGGGGCGACTGGGGCCAACGTCCTGACTTTC.

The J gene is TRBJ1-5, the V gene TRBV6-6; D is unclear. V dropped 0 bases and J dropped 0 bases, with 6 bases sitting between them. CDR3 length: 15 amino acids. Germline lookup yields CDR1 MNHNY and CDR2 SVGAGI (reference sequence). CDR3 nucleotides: TGTGCCAGCAGTTACTCGGCAGATAGCAATCAGCCCCAGCATTTT. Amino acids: CASSYSADSNQPQHF.

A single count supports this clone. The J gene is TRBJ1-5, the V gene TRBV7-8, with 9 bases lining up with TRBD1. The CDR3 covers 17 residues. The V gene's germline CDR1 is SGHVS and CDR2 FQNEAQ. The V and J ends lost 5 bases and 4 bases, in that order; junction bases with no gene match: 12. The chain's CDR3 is CASSPTSRTGDNQPQHF. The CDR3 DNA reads TGTGCCAGCAGCCCCACCTCTCGGACAGGGGATAATCAGCCCCAGCATTTT.

The CDR3 here is CASSPDRGYGYTF. In nucleotides, the CDR3 is TGTGCCAGCAGCCCGGACAGGGGCTATGGCTACACCTTC. The genes are TRBV7-6 and TRBJ1-2; 9 bases agree with TRBD1. Germline trimming cut 5 bases from V and 4 bases from J; bases unmatched to any gene: 2. The CDR3 sequence is 13 residues long. The germline V gene has CDR1 SGHVS and CDR2 FNYEAQ.

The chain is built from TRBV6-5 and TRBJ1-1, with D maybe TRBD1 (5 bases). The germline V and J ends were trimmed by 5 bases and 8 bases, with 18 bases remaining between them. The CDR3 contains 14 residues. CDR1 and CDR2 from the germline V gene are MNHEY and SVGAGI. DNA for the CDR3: TGTGCCAGCAGTGGGGGAAGGAGAGGACTCGAAGCTTTCTTT. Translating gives CASSGGRRGLEAFF.

The CDR3 reads CASSSSSYNEQFF. CDR3 bases: TGTGCCAGCAGCTCCAGCTCCTACAATGAGCAGTTCTTC. The chain joins TRBV7-9 to TRBJ2-1; D uncertain. Trimming removed 4 bases at V and 0 bases at J, with 4 bases between. This CDR3 is built from 13 residues. Germline CDR1 is SEHNR and CDR2 is FQNEAQ (reference sequence).

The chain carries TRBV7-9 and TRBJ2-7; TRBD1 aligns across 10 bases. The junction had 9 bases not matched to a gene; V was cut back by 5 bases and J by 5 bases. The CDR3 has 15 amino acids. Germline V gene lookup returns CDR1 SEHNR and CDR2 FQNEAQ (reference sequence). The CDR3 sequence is CASSQAGTGDHEQYF. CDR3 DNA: TGTGCCAGCAGCCAAGCCGGGACAGGGGACCACGAGCAGTACTTC.